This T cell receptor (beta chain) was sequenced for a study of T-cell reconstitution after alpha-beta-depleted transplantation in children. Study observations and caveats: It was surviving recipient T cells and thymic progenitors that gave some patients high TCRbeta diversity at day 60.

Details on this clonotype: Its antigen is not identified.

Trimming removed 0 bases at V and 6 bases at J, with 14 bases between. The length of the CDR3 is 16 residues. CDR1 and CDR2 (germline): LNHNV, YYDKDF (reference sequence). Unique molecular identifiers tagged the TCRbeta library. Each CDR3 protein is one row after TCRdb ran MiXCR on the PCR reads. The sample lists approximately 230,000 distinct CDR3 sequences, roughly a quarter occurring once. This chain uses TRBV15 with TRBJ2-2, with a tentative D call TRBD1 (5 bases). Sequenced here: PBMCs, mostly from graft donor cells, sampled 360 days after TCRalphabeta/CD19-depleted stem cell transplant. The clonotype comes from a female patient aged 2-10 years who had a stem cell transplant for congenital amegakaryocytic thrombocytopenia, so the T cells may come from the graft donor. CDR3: CATSRDLRAGAGELFF. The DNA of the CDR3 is TGTGCCACCAGCAGAGATCTCAGGGCTGGGGCCGGGGAGCTGTTTTTT.